These 15 T cell receptor beta chains were sequenced from one sample in a study of neurological immune-mediated disorders. Each CDR3 protein is one row after TCRdb ran MiXCR on the 5' RACE reads. Among more than 8,000 distinct CDR3 sequences listed, 20% to 25% were seen once. The sequencing sample was made of CD8+ T cells from blood. The receptor source for this set is a woman aged 40 to 49 with multiple sclerosis.

This clonotype was seen repeatedly, ten times or more. The chain couples TRBV15 to TRBJ2-1, with D uncertain. The ends were cut back, 0 bases at V and 4 bases at J, with 4 bases in the middle. This CDR3 comprises 13 residues. Germline CDR1 reads LNHNV; CDR2 reads YYDKDF (reference sequence). The CDR3 nucleotides are TGTGCCACCAGCAGAGAAGAGTACAATGAGCAGTTCTTC. This translates into CATSREEYNEQFF.

The chain employs TRBV10-3 and TRBJ2-1, with unresolved D. The CDR3 is 14 amino acids. The V and J ends lost 2 bases and 0 bases respectively, with 5 bases between them. The germline CDR1 and CDR2 sequences are ENHRY and SYGVKD. This CDR3 is CAISESSSYNEQFF. As DNA, the CDR3 is TGTGCCATCAGTGAGAGCAGCTCCTACAATGAGCAGTTCTTC.

This clonotype is medium-sized by share. This rearrangement joins TRBV29-1 to TRBJ1-2; maybe TRBD1 (6 bases). The CDR3 covers 15 residues. Germline-derived CDR1 and CDR2 are SQVTM and ANQGSEA. Trimming stripped 0 bases from V and 3 bases from J, with 14 bases between. CDR3 sequence (DNA): TGCAGCGTTGAAGAGGACGTGACAGGCTACTATGGCTACACCTTC. Its protein product is CSVEEDVTGYYGYTF.

In its sample, this clonotype was seen many times. The V gene is TRBV7-2, the J gene TRBJ1-1; 9 bases align to TRBD1. The CDR3 runs to 12 residues. The J segment lost 8 bases and the V segment lost 3 bases, leaving 1 base of the junction unmatched. Germline V gene data show CDR1 as SGHTA and CDR2 as FQGNSA. This CDR3 is CASSFTGGEAFF. In DNA form, the CDR3 reads TGTGCCAGCAGCTTTACAGGGGGCGAAGCTTTCTTT.

This clonotype was detected ten times or more. The V call is TRBV20-1, the J call TRBJ1-2, with D maybe TRBD1 (5 bases). The CDR3 has 13 amino acids. Germline loops: CDR1 DFQATT, CDR2 SNEGSKA (reference sequence). Deletions cut 3 bases from V and 4 bases from J, with 12 bases between. The chain's CDR3 is CSASSTEGYGYTF. In DNA, the CDR3 is TGCAGTGCTAGCTCGACAGAGGGCTATGGCTACACCTTC.

The V gene is TRBV2, the J gene TRBJ1-2, with TRBD1 matching 8 bases. V shed 0 bases, J shed 6 bases, and the junction held 6 bases outside the gene matches. The CDR3 is 15 amino acids. CDR1 and CDR2 (germline): SNHLY, FYNNEI. Written as DNA, the CDR3 is TGTGCCAGCAGTGAAGCGCGGACAGGGAGGGATGGCTACACCTTC. This gives the protein CASSEARTGRDGYTF.

This clonotype has at least ten counts. The chain is built from TRBV5-5 and TRBJ1-4; D gene ambiguous. Per the germline V gene, CDR1 is SGHKS and CDR2 is YYEKEE (reference sequence). The CDR3 length is 12 residues. Trimming pared 0 bases from V and 8 bases from J, leaving 5 bases between. The DNA of the CDR3 is TGTGCCAGCAGCTTGGGTGGGGAAAAACTGTTTTTT. Translated, it gives CASSLGGEKLFF.

Relative to its sample, this clonotype is medium-sized. The V and J genes are TRBV4-2 and TRBJ2-1; 7 positions agree with TRBD2. The CDR3 contains 17 residues. Germline lookup yields CDR1 LGHNA and CDR2 YNFKEQ. The J segment lost 4 bases and the V segment lost 0 bases, leaving 9 bases of the junction unmatched. CDR3 in DNA: TGTGCCAGCAGCCAAGAGGAGACAGCGGGGCCTTACAATGAGCAGTTCTTC. Protein sequence: CASSQEETAGPYNEQFF.

This clonotype was picked up many times. The chain carries TRBV27 and TRBJ1-2, with D tentatively TRBD1 (6 bases). Trimming left V 5 bases short and J 6 bases short, with 22 bases between. The CDR3 runs to 16 residues. Germline lookup yields CDR1 MNHEY and CDR2 SMNVEV (reference sequence). CDR3 sequence reads: CASSPDLGGAWDGYTF. The CDR3 DNA follows: TGTGCCAGCAGTCCCGATCTTGGGGGCGCTTGGGATGGCTACACCTTC.

This clonotype is medium-sized. V gene TRBV7-9 combines with J gene TRBJ2-5; the D gene is possibly TRBD2 (5 bases). CDR1 and CDR2 from the germline V gene are SEHNR and FQNEAQ (reference sequence). CDR3 length equals 15 residues. V was trimmed by 5 bases and J by 3 bases, leaving 16 bases between them. DNA for the CDR3: TGTGCCAGCAGCCCGACGGGGTTCATGAAAGAGACCCAGTACTTC. This translates into CASSPTGFMKETQYF.

This clonotype was detected many times. The chain is built from TRBV2 and TRBJ1-3, with unresolved D. With 11 bases removed from V and 0 bases from J, the gap between germline ends came to 11 bases. Germline V gives CDR1 SNHLY, CDR2 FYNNEI. The CDR3 has 13 residues. The CDR3 loop is CAGTDFSGNTIYF. The CDR3 bases are TGTGCCGGTACAGATTTCTCTGGAAACACCATATATTTT.

The chain carries TRBV12-3 or TRBV12-4 and TRBJ1-5, with unresolved D. V was trimmed by 7 bases and J by 2 bases, leaving 9 bases between them. This CDR3 region has 13 residues. This chain's CDR3 is CASTWEGNQPQHF. The CDR3 bases are TGTGCCAGCACCTGGGAGGGCAATCAGCCCCAGCATTTT.

The table lists this clonotype with many counts. This sequence joins TRBV7-2 and TRBJ1-5, with a possible D match to TRBD1 (6 bases). Trimming left V 5 bases short and J 6 bases short, with 20 bases between. This CDR3 is 16 amino acids long. Germline assignment: CDR1 SGHTA and CDR2 FQGNSA. This CDR3 reads CASSPEGGGWGQPQHF. The CDR3, as DNA: TGTGCCAGCAGCCCGGAAGGAGGGGGTTGGGGTCAGCCCCAGCATTTT.

This clonotype is medium-sized within its sample. This sequence joins TRBV13 and TRBJ2-1; TRBD2 aligns across 13 bases. The CDR3 loop spans 16 amino acids. V lost 0 bases, J lost 8 bases, and 4 bases stayed unmatched. The germline V gene has CDR1 PRHDT and CDR2 FYEKMQ (reference sequence). The CDR3 nucleotides read TGTGCCAGCAGCTTAGGGGGACTAGCGGGGAACCATGAGCAGTTCTTC. It codes for CASSLGGLAGNHEQFF.

This chain links TRBV5-1 with TRBJ1-2; D may be TRBD1 (5 bases). Trimming took 4 bases from V and 6 from J, leaving 10 bases between them. The CDR3 consists of 12 residues. Looked up from germline, CDR1 is SGHRS and CDR2 is YFSETQ. The CDR3 loop reads CASSLNRNGYTF. The CDR3 nucleotides are TGCGCCAGCAGCCTCAACAGGAATGGCTACACCTTC.